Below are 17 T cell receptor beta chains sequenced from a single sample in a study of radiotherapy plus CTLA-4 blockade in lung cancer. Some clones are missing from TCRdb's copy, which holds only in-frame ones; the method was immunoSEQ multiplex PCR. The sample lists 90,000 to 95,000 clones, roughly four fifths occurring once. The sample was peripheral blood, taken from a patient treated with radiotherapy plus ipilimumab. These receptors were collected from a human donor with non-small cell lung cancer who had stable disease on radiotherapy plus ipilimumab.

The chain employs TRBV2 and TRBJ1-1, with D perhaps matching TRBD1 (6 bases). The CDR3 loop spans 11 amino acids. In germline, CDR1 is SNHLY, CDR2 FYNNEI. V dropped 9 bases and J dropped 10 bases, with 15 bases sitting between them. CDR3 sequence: CASISGVGAFF. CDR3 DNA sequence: TGTGCCAGTATTTCAGGGGTAGGAGCTTTCTTT. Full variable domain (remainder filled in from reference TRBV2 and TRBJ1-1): EPEVTQTPSHQVTQMGQEVILRCVPISNHLYFYWYRQILGQKVEFLVSFYNNEISEKSEIFDDQFSVERPDGSNFTLKIRSTKLEDSAMYFCASISGVGAFFGQGTRLTVV.

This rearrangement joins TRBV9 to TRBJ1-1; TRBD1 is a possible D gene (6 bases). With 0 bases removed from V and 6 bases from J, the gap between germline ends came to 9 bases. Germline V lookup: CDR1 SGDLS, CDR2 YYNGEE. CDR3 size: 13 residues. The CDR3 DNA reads TGTGCCAGCAGCGTAGATGCAGGGGCTGAAGCTTTCTTT. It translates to CASSVDAGAEAFF.

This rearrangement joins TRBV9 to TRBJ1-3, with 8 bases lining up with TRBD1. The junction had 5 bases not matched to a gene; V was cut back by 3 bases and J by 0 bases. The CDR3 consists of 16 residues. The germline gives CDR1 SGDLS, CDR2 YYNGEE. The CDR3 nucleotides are TGTGCCAGCAGCGCTCAGGGGGCCATCTCTGGAAACACCATATATTTT. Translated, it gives CASSAQGAISGNTIYF.

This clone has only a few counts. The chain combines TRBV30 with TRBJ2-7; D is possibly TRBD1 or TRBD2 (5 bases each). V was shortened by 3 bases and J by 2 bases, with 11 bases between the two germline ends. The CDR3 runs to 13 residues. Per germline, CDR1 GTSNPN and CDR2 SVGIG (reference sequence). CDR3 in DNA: TGTGCCTGGAGCGCGAAGGGACCCTACGAGCAGTACTTC. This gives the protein CAWSAKGPYEQYF.

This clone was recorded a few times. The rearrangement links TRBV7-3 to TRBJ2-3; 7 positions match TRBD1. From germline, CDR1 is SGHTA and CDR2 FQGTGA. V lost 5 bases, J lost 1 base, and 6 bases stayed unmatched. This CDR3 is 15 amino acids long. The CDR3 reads CASSPRTGGTDTQYF. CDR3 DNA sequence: TGTGCCAGCAGCCCTCGGACAGGTGGCACAGATACGCAGTATTTT.

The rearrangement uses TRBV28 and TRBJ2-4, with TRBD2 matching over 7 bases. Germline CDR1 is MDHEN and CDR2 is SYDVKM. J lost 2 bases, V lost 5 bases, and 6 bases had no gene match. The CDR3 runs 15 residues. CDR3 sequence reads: CASSLTSPPKNIQYF. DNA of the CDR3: TGTGCCAGCAGTCTGACTAGCCCCCCCAAAAACATTCAGTACTTC.

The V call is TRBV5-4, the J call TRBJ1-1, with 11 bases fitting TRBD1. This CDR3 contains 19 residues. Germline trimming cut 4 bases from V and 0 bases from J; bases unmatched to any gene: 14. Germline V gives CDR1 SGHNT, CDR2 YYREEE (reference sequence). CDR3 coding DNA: TGTGCCAGCAGCGCCGGACAGGGGGCGGGACGCGCCATGAACACTGAAGCTTTCTTT. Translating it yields CASSAGQGAGRAMNTEAFF.

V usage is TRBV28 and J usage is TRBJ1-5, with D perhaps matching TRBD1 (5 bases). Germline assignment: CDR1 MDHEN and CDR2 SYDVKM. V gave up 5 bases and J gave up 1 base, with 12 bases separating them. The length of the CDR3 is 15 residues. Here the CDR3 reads CASSVASGSNQPQHF. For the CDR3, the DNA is TGTGCCAGCAGTGTCGCTTCAGGGAGCAATCAGCCCCAGCATTTT.

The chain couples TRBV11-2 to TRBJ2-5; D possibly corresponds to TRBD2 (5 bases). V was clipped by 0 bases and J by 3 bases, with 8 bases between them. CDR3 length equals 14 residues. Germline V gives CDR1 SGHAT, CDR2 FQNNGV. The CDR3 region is CASSLDPGKETQYF. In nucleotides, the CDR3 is TGTGCCAGCAGCTTAGATCCGGGAAAAGAGACCCAGTACTTC.

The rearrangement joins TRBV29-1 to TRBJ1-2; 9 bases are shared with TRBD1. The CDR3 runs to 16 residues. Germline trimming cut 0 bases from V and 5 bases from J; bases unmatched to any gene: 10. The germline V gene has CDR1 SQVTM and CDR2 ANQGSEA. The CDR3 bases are TGCAGCGTTGAAGATGGTACAGGGGGCTTGGGGTATGGCTACACCTTC. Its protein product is CSVEDGTGGLGYGYTF.

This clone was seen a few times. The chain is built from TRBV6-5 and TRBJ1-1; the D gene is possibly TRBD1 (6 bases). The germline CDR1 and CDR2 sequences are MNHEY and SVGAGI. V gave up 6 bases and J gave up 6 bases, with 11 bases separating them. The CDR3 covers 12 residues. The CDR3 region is CASSLRGSEAFF. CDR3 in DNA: TGTGCCAGCAGCCTAAGGGGGTCTGAAGCTTTCTTT.

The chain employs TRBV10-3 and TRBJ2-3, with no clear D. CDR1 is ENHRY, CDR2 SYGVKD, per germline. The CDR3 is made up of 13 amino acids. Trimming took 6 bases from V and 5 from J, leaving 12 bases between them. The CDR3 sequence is CAISVREGDTQYF. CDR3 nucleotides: TGTGCCATCAGCGTAAGGGAAGGAGATACGCAGTATTTT.

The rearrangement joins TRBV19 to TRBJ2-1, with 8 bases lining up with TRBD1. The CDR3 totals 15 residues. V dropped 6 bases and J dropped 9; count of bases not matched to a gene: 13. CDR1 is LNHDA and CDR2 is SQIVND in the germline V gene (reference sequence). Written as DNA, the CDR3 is TGTGCCAGTAGAGACAGGGGTGGGGGCATCGTTGAGCAGTTCTTC. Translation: CASRDRGGGIVEQFF.

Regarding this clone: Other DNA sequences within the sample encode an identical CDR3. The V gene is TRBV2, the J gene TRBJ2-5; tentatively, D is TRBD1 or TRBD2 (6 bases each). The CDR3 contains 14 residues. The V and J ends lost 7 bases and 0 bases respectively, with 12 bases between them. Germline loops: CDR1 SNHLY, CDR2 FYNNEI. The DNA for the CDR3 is TGTGCCAGCAACGGAGGGACATACCAAGAGACCCAGTACTTC. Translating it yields CASNGGTYQETQYF.

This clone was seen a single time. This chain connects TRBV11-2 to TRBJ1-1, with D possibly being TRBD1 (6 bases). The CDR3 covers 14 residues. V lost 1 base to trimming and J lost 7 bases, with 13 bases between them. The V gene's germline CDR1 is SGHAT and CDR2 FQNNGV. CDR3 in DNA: TGTGCCAGCAGCTTAGGGCCAGGGGAAGGTGAAGCTTTCTTT. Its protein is CASSLGPGEGEAFF.

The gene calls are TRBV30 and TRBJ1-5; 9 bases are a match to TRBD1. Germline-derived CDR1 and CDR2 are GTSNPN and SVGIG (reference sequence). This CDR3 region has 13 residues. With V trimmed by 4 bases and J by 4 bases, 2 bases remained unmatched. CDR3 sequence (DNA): TGTGCCTGGACTGGACAGGGGAATCAGCCCCAGCATTTT. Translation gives CAWTGQGNQPQHF.

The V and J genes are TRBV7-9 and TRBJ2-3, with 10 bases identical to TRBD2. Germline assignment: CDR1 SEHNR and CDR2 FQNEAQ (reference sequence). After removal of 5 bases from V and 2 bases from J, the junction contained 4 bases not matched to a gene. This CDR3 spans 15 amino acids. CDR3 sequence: CASSPLAGVTDTQYF. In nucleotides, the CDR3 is TGTGCCAGCAGCCCGCTAGCGGGAGTCACAGATACGCAGTATTTT.